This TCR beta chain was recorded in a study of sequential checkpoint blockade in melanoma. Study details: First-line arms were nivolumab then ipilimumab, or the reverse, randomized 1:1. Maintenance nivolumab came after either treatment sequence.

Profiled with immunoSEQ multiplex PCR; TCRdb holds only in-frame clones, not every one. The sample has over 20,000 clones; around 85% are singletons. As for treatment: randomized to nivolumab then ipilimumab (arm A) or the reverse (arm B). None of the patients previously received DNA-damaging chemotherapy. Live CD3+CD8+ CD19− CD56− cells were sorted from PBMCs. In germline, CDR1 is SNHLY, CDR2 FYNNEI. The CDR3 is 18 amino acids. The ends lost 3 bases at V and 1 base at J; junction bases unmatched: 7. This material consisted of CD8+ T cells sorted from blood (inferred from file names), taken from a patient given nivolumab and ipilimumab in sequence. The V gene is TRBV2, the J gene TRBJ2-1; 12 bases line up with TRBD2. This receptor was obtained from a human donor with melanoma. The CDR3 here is CASSDFLAGGPSYNEQFF. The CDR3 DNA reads TGTGCCAGCAGTGATTTTCTAGCGGGGGGGCCATCCTACAATGAGCAGTTCTTC.